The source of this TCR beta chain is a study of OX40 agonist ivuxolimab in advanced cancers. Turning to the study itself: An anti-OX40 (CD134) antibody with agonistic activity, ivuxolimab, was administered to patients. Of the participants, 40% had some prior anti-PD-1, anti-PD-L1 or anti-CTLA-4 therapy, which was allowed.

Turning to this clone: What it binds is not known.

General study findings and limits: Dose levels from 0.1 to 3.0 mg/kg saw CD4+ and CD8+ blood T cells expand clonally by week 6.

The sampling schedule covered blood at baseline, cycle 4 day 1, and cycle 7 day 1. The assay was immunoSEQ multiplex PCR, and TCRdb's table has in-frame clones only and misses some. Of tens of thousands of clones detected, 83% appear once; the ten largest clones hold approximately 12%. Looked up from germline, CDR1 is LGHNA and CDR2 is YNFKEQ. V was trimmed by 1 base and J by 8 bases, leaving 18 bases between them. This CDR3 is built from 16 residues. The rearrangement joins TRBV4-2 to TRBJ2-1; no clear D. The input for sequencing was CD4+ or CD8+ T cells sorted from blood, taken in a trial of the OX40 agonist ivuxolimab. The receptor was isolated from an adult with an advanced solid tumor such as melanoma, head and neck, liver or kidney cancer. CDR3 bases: TGTGCCAGCAGCCAAGTATTGGACGCACCTAGGGATGAGCAGTTCTTC. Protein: CASSQVLDAPRDEQFF.